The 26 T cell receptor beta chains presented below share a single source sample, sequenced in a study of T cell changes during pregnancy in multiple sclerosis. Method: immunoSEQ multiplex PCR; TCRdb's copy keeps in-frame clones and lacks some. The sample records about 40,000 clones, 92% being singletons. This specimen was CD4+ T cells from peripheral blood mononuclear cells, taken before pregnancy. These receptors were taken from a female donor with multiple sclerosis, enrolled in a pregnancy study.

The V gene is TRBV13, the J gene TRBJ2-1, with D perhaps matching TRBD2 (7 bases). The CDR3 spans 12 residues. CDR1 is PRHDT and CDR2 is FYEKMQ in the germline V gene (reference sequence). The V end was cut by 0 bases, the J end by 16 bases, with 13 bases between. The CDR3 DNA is TGTGCCAGCAGCTTAGGCCGGGGGGCGGTCTTCTTC. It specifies CASSLGRGAVFF.

This chain's CDR3 is CASSLAGDKNIQYF. CDR3 DNA sequence: TGTGCCAGCAGCTTAGCTGGAGACAAAAACATTCAGTACTTC. This chain connects TRBV7-9 to TRBJ2-4; no firm D call. V was pared by 0 bases and J by 3 bases, with 6 bases between. Looked up from germline, CDR1 is SEHNR and CDR2 is FQNEAQ (reference sequence). CDR3 length: 14 residues.

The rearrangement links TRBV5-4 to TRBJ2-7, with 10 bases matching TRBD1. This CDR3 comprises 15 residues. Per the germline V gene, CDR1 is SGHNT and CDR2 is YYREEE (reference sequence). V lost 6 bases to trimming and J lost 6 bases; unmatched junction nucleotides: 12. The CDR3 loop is CASTSPGGQGTEQYF. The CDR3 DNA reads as TGTGCCAGCACCTCACCAGGGGGACAGGGGACCGAGCAGTACTTC.

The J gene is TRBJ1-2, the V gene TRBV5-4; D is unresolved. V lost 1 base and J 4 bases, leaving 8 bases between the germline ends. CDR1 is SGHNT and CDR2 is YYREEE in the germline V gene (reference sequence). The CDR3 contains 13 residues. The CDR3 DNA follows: TGTGCCAGCAGCTTGCAAGCCGTCTATGGCTACACCTTC. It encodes CASSLQAVYGYTF.

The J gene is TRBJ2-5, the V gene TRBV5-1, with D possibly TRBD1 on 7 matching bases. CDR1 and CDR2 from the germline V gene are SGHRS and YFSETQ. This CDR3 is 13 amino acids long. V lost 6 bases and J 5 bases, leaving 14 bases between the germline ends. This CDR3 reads CASTGGWFETQYF. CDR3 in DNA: TGCGCCAGCACAGGGGGGTGGTTCGAGACCCAGTACTTC.

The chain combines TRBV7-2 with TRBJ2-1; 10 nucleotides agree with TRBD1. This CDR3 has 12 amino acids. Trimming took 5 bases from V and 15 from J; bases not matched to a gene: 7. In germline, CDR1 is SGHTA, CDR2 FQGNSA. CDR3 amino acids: CASSAGTGERFF. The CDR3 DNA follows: TGTGCCAGCAGCGCCGGGACAGGGGAACGGTTCTTC.

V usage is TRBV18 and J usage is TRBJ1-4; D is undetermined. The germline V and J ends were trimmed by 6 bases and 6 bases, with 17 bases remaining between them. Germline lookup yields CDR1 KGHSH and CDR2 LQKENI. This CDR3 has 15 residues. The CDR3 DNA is TGTGCCAGCTCCGACCAGGCAGTAGAGTATGAAAAACTGTTTTTT. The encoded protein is CASSDQAVEYEKLFF.

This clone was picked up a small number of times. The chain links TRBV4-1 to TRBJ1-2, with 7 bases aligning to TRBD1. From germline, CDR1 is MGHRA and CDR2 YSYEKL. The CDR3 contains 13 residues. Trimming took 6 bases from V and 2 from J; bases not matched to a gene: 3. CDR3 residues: CASRRTGNYGYTF. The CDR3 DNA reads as TGCGCCAGCAGGCGGACAGGCAACTATGGCTACACCTTC.

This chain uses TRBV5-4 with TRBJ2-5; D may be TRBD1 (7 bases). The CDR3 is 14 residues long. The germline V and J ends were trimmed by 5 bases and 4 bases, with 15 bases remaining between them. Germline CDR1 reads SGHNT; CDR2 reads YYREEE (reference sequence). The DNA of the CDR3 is TGTGCCAGCAGAGTACAGGGGAGGAGAGAGACCCAGTACTTC. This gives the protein CASRVQGRRETQYF.

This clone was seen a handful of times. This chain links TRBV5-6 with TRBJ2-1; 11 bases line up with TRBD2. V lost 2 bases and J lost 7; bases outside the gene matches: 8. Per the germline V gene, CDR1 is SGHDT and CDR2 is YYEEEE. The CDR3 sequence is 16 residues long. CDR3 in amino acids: CASSFDSGRALNEQFF. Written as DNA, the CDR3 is TGTGCCAGCAGCTTCGATAGCGGGAGGGCCTTGAATGAGCAGTTCTTC.

The CDR3 sequence is CASSQDGGQLNQPQHF. CDR3 DNA sequence: TGCGCCAGCAGCCAAGATGGTGGACAGCTCAATCAGCCCCAGCATTTT. The chain has TRBV4-1 and TRBJ1-5, with D possibly being TRBD1 (6 bases). Trimming shortened V by 0 bases and J by 3 bases, and 12 bases separated the two germline ends. Per germline, CDR1 MGHRA and CDR2 YSYEKL. The CDR3 consists of 16 residues.

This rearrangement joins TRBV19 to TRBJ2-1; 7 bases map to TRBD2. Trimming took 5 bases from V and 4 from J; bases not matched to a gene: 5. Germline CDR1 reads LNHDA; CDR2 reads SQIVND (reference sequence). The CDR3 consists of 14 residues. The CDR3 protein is CASSFQRGYNEQFF. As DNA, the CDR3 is TGTGCCAGTAGTTTTCAGCGGGGATACAATGAGCAGTTCTTC. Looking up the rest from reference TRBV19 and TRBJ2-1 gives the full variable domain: DGGITQSPKYLFRKEGQNVTLSCEQNLNHDAMYWYRQDPGQGLRLIYYSQIVNDFQKGDIAEGYSVSREKKESFPLTVTSAQKNPTAFYLCASSFQRGYNEQFFGPGTRLTVL.

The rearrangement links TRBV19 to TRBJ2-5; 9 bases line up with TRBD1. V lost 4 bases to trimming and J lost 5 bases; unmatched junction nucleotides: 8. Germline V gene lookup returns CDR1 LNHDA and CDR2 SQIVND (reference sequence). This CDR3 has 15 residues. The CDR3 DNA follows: TGTGCCAGTAGTAGTACCGGGACAGGGTCGGAGACCCAGTACTTC. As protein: CASSSTGTGSETQYF.

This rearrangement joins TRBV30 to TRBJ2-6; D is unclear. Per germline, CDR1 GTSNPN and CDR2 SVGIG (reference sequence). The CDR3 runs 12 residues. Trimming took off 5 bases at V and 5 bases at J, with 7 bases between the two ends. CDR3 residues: CAWGRRANVLTF. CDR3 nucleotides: TGTGCCTGGGGCCGTAGGGCCAACGTCCTGACTTTC.

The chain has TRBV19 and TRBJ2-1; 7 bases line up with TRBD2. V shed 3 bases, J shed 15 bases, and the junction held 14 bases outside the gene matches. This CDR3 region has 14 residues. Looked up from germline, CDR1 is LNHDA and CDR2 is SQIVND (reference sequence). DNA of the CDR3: TGTGCCAGTAGTATTCTCCAGGGATCCGGGAGGTGGTTCTTC. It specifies CASSILQGSGRWFF.

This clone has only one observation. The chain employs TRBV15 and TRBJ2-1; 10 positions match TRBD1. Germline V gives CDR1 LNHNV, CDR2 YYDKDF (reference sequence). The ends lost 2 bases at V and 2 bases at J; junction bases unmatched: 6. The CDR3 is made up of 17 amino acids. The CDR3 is CATSRLGQGVTYNEQFF. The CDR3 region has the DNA TGTGCCACCAGCAGATTAGGACAGGGGGTAACCTACAATGAGCAGTTCTTC.

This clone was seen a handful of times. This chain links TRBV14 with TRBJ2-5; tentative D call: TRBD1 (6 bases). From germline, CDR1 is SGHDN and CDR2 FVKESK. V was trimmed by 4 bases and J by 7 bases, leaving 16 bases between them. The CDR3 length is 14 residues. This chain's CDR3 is CASSPGTRLRTQYF. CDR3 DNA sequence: TGTGCCAGCAGCCCCGGGACAAGGCTAAGGACCCAGTACTTC.

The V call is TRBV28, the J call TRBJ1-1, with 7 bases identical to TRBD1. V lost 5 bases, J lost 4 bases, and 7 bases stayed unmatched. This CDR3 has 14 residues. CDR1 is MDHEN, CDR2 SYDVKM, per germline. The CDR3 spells CASSAGTDSTEAFF. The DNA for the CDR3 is TGTGCCAGCAGTGCCGGGACAGACTCCACTGAAGCTTTCTTT. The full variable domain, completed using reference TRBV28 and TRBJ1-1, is DVKVTQSSRYLVKRTGEKVFLECVQDMDHENMFWYRQDPGLGLRLIYFSYDVKMKEKGDIPEGYSVSREKKERFSLILESASTNQTSMYLCASSAGTDSTEAFFGQGTRLTVV.

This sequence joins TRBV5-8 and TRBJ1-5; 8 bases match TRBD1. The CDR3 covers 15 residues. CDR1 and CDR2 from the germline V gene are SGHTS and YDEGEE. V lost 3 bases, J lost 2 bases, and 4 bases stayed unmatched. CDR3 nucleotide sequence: TGTGCCAGCAGCTCCTCAGGGGGCCGCAATCAGCCCCAGCATTTT. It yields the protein CASSSSGGRNQPQHF.

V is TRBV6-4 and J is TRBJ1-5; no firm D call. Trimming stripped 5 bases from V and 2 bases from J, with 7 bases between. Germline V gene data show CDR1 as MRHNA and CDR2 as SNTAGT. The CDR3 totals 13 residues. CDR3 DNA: TGTGCCAGCAGTATAGAGGGCAATCAGCCCCAGCATTTT. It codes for CASSIEGNQPQHF.

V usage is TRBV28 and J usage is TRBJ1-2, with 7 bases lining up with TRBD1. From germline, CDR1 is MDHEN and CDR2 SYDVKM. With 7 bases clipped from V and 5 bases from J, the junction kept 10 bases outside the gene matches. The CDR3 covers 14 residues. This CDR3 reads CASIEGAVQYGYTF. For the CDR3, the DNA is TGTGCCAGCATCGAGGGGGCGGTTCAGTATGGCTACACCTTC.

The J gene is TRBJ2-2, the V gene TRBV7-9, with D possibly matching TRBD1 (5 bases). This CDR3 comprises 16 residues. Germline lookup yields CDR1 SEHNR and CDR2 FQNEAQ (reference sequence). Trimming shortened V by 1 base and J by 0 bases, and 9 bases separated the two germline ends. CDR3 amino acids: CASSLGQRTNTGELFF. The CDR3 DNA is TGTGCCAGCAGCTTAGGACAGCGAACGAACACCGGGGAGCTGTTTTTT.

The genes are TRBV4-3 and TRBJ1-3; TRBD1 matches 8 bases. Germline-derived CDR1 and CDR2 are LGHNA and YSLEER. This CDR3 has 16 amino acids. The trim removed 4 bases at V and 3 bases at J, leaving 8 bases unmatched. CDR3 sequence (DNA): TGCGCCAGCAGCCTAAACAGGGGGAAAGGTGGAAACACCATATATTTT. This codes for CASSLNRGKGGNTIYF.

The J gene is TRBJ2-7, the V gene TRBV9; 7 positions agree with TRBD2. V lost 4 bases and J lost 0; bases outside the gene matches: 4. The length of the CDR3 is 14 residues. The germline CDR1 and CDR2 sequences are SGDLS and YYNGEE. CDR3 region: CASSLSGTSYEQYF. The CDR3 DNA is TGTGCCAGCAGCCTCAGCGGGACCTCCTACGAGCAGTACTTC.

CDR3 sequence reads: CASSSGLGTGAPREQFF. The CDR3 nucleotides are TGTGCCAGCAGCTCAGGGCTCGGGACAGGGGCCCCGCGTGAGCAGTTCTTC. The rearrangement uses TRBV7-2 and TRBJ2-1; the match to TRBD1 covers 10 bases. V trimming: 4 bases; J trimming: 9 bases; junction bases outside the gene matches: 15. This CDR3 comprises 17 residues. Germline lookup yields CDR1 SGHTA and CDR2 FQGNSA. Supplemented by reference TRBV7-2 and TRBJ2-1, the full variable domain reads GAGVSQSPSNKVTEKGKDVELRCDPISGHTALYWYRQSLGQGLEFLIYFQGNSAPDKSGLPSDRFSAERTGGSVSTLTIQRTQQEDSAVYLCASSSGLGTGAPREQFFGPGTRLTVL.

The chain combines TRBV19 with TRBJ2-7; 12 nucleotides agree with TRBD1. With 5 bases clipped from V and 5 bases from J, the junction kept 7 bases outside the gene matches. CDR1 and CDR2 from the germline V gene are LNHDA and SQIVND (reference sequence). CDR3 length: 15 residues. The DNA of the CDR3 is TGTGCCAGTAGTTCCTCTGGGACAGGGGGCGACGAGCAGTACTTC. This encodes CASSSSGTGGDEQYF.